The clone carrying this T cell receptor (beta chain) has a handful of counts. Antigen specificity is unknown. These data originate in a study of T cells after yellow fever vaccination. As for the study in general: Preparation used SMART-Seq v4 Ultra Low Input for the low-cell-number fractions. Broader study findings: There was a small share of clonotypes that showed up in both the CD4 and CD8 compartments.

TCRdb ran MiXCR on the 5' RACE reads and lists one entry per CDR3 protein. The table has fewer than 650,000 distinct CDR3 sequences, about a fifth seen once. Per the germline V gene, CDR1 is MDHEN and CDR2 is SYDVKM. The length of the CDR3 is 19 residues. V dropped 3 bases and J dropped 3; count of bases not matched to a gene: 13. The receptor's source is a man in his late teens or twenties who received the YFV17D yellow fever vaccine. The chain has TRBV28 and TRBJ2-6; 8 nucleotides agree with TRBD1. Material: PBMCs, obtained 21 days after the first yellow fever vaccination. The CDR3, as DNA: TGTGCCAGCAGTTTCTTTATAAGGTCAGGGGGCGTTGGGGCCAACGTCCTGACTTTC. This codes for CASSFFIRSGGVGANVLTF. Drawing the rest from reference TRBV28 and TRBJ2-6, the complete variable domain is DVKVTQSSRYLVKRTGEKVFLECVQDMDHENMFWYRQDPGLGLRLIYFSYDVKMKEKGDIPEGYSVSREKKERFSLILESASTNQTSMYLCASSFFIRSGGVGANVLTFGAGSRLTVL.